This paragraph reports one T cell receptor (beta chain). An input of roughly 0.5 to 1 ug of RNA was subjected to reverse transcription using random hexamers. Coverage of TCR beta CDR3 amplification by immunoSEQ multiplex PCR extended to 54 Vbeta and 13 Jbeta. TCRdb processed the immunoSEQ multiplex PCR reads anew with MiXCR; each CDR3 protein has one entry. Found here are about 300,000 distinct CDR3 sequences, 89% of them singletons; the top ten hold roughly 0.2%. These data belong to a study of CD8 T cells in Susac syndrome. This CDR3 is built from 15 residues. Per germline, CDR1 SEHNR and CDR2 FQNEAQ (reference sequence). Trimming pared 4 bases from V and 1 base from J, leaving 14 bases between.

The sequence came from a human donor with multiple sclerosis. This chain connects TRBV7-9 to TRBJ2-7; D gene ambiguous. Sequenced material: CD8+ T cells from PBMCs. The CDR3, as DNA: TGTGCCAGCAGCTCCGAGATAACCCCATCCTACGAGCAGTACTTC. Protein: CASSSEITPSYEQYF.